The 20 T cell receptor beta chains listed next were all sequenced from one sample in a study of shared clonotypes between healthy human individuals. The table came from immunoSEQ multiplex PCR; TCRdb's copy has only in-frame clones and leaves some out. Of hundreds of thousands of clones listed, approximately 95% are singletons. Naive CD8 cells comprised CD45RO-negative, CCR7-positively selected cells, excluding terminally differentiated effector memory CD45RA+ cells. The specimen sequenced was naive CD8+ T cells sorted from blood. The receptors shown here come from a woman aged 25 to 45 in good health.

The gene calls are TRBV28 and TRBJ1-1; D call uncertain. V shed 3 bases and J shed 9 bases, with 14 bases lying between them. Germline lookup yields CDR1 MDHEN and CDR2 SYDVKM. This CDR3 comprises 13 residues. The CDR3 DNA follows: TGTGCCAGCAGTTTTTTGGAGGCGGGGAAAGCTTTCTTT. It translates to CASSFLEAGKAFF. The full variable domain, rest sourced from reference TRBV28 and TRBJ1-1, is DVKVTQSSRYLVKRTGEKVFLECVQDMDHENMFWYRQDPGLGLRLIYFSYDVKMKEKGDIPEGYSVSREKKERFSLILESASTNQTSMYLCASSFLEAGKAFFGQGTRLTVV.

V gene TRBV11-2 combines with J gene TRBJ1-1; no clear D gene. Germline loops: CDR1 SGHAT, CDR2 FQNNGV. The CDR3 contains 15 residues. Trimming removed 1 base from V and 0 bases from J, with 9 bases in between. This CDR3 is CASSLGGLLNTEAFF. In DNA form, the CDR3 reads TGTGCCAGCAGCTTAGGAGGGCTGCTGAACACTGAAGCTTTCTTT.

V is TRBV13 and J is TRBJ2-7, with 10 bases that match TRBD1. Per the germline V gene, CDR1 is PRHDT and CDR2 is FYEKMQ (reference sequence). J was trimmed by 6 bases and V by 4 bases; bases with no gene match: 9. This CDR3 region has 15 residues. The CDR3: CASSSAGTGEGEQYF. The CDR3 coding sequence is TGTGCCAGCAGCTCAGCCGGGACAGGGGAGGGCGAGCAGTACTTC. The full variable domain, rest sourced from reference TRBV13 and TRBJ2-7, is AAGVIQSPRHLIKEKRETATLKCYPIPRHDTVYWYQQGPGQDPQFLISFYEKMQSDKGSIPDRFSAQQFSDYHSELNMSSLELGDSALYFCASSSAGTGEGEQYFGPGTRLTVT.

This chain links TRBV9 with TRBJ1-2, with D unresolved. The V gene's germline CDR1 is SGDLS and CDR2 YYNGEE. Trimming left V 0 bases short and J 5 bases short, with 14 bases between. This CDR3 has 15 amino acids. CDR3 DNA sequence: TGTGCCAGCAGCGTAGCGACTGAAGTTCGGTATGGCTACACCTTC. Translation gives CASSVATEVRYGYTF. The whole variable domain, remainder taken from reference TRBV9 and TRBJ1-2, is DSGVTQTPKHLITATGQRVTLRCSPRSGDLSVYWYQQSLDQGLQFLIQYYNGEERAKGNILERFSAQQFPDLHSELNLSSLELGDSALYFCASSVATEVRYGYTFGSGTRLTVV.

The J gene is TRBJ2-1, the V gene TRBV14; 7 bases agree with TRBD1. Per germline, CDR1 SGHDN and CDR2 FVKESK. This CDR3 contains 13 residues. Trimming removed 6 bases from V and 5 bases from J; junction bases left unmatched: 4. CDR3 region: CASRQGSNNEQFF. CDR3 DNA sequence: TGTGCCAGCAGACAGGGGTCGAACAATGAGCAGTTCTTC. The whole variable domain, remainder taken from reference TRBV14 and TRBJ2-1, is EAGVTQFPSHSVIEKGQTVTLRCDPISGHDNLYWYRRVMGKEIKFLLHFVKESKQDESGMPNNRFLAERTGGTYSTLKVQPAELEDSGVYFCASRQGSNNEQFFGPGTRLTVL.

This clone was found a few times. The chain employs TRBV28 and TRBJ1-5; 10 positions match TRBD1. CDR3 length: 15 amino acids. From germline, CDR1 is MDHEN and CDR2 SYDVKM. V was pared by 6 bases and J by 7 bases, with 9 bases of the junction left unmatched. The CDR3 DNA reads TGTGCCAGCAGCAGGACAGGGGGGCGATGGCAGCCCCAGCATTTT. It specifies CASSRTGGRWQPQHF.

In its sample, this clone was seen once. The chain employs TRBV6-6 and TRBJ2-7; no clear D gene. Trimming left V 1 base short and J 3 bases short, with 10 bases between. CDR1 MNHNY and CDR2 SVGAGI come from the germline V gene (reference sequence). This CDR3 contains 14 residues. The CDR3 spells CASSYLGGNYEQYF. In DNA, the CDR3 is TGTGCCAGCAGTTACTTGGGCGGAAACTACGAGCAGTACTTC.

The chain has TRBV29-1 and TRBJ2-7; D may correspond to TRBD1 or TRBD2 (5 bases each). Looked up from germline, CDR1 is SQVTM and CDR2 is ANQGSEA. The V end was cut by 4 bases, the J end by 3 bases, with 13 bases between. This CDR3 has 13 residues. For the CDR3, the DNA is TGCAGCGTTGGGGTAGGGGCGGGCTACGAGCAGTACTTC. As protein: CSVGVGAGYEQYF.

V is TRBV2 and J is TRBJ2-7; no definite D call. Germline CDR1 SNHLY, CDR2 FYNNEI. V was shortened by 1 base and J by 4 bases, with 8 bases between the two germline ends. This CDR3 spans 13 amino acids. The DNA for the CDR3 is TGTGCCAGCAGTGAAGGGGGTAGGTACGAGCAGTACTTC. Residues: CASSEGGRYEQYF.

V is TRBV15 and J is TRBJ1-5; 10 nucleotides match TRBD1. The J segment lost 6 bases and the V segment lost 9 bases, leaving 5 bases of the junction unmatched. The V gene's germline CDR1 is LNHNV and CDR2 YYDKDF (reference sequence). The CDR3 has 13 amino acids. CDR3 DNA sequence: TGTGCCACGGGGACAGGGGACTTTCAGCCCCAGCATTTT. Protein sequence: CATGTGDFQPQHF.

V and J are TRBV6-7 and TRBJ1-5; D is undetermined. TRBV6-7 is assigned to the ORF class and has an uncertain function. CDR3 length equals 9 residues. V gave up 6 bases and J gave up 7 bases, with 1 base separating them. The CDR3 spells CASSQPQHF. DNA for the CDR3: TGTGCCAGCAGCCAGCCCCAGCATTTT.

This clone occurred once. The chain joins TRBV13 to TRBJ1-1; no reliable D call. This CDR3 contains 15 residues. Trimming took 1 base from V and 4 from J, leaving 13 bases between them. The germline V gene has CDR1 PRHDT and CDR2 FYEKMQ (reference sequence). CDR3: CASSLVSRSGTEAFF. In DNA, the CDR3 is TGTGCCAGCAGCTTAGTATCCCGGAGTGGCACTGAAGCTTTCTTT.

The J gene is TRBJ2-7, the V gene TRBV10-3, with D perhaps assigned TRBD1 or TRBD2 (6 bases each). Germline assignment: CDR1 ENHRY and CDR2 SYGVKD. Deletions cut 2 bases from V and 5 bases from J, with 22 bases between. This CDR3 is 17 amino acids long. CDR3 DNA sequence: TGTGCCATCAGTGAGGGCCGGAGGGGGGTTTCAATCCACGAGCAGTACTTC. Its translation: CAISEGRRGVSIHEQYF.

V usage is TRBV29-1 and J usage is TRBJ2-2, with 7 bases aligning to TRBD1. The CDR3 totals 13 residues. J gave up 3 bases and V 4 bases, and 2 bases lay outside the gene matches. Germline lookup yields CDR1 SQVTM and CDR2 ANQGSEA. The chain's CDR3 is CSVADRDTGELFF. The CDR3 nucleotides are TGCAGCGTTGCCGACAGGGACACCGGGGAGCTGTTTTTT.

The rearrangement uses TRBV5-1 and TRBJ1-3; perhaps TRBD1 as D (6 bases). This CDR3 has 16 residues. Trimming took 4 bases from V and 0 from J, leaving 14 bases between them. Germline CDR1 SGHRS, CDR2 YFSETQ. In DNA, the CDR3 is TGCGCCAGCAGCCTGGACAGAGGGGACTCTGGAAACACCATATATTTT. Its translation is CASSLDRGDSGNTIYF.

V is TRBV11-3 and J is TRBJ2-2; D is perhaps TRBD2 (6 bases). Trimming pared 3 bases from V and 4 bases from J, leaving 15 bases between. Germline V lookup: CDR1 SGHNT, CDR2 YENEEA. The CDR3 is made up of 16 amino acids. For the CDR3, the DNA is TGTGCCAGCAGCTTGGGGGGAGTAACGGGCACCGGGGAGCTGTTTTTT. This sequence encodes CASSLGGVTGTGELFF.

The chain employs TRBV25-1 and TRBJ2-1, with 11 positions matching TRBD2. Trimming at V came to 5 bases and at J to 15 bases, leaving 12 bases not matched to a gene. The CDR3 runs 14 residues. Germline CDR1 and CDR2: MGHDK and SYGVNS. CDR3 in amino acids: CASSPSGRKNWPFF. The CDR3 DNA sequence: TGTGCCAGCAGTCCTAGCGGGAGGAAGAATTGGCCGTTCTTC.

Concerning this clone: Other nucleotide sequences in the sample specify the same CDR3. V usage is TRBV13 and J usage is TRBJ1-1; weak D call: TRBD1 (6 bases). CDR1 is PRHDT and CDR2 is FYEKMQ in the germline V gene (reference sequence). The V and J ends lost 6 bases and 1 base respectively, with 12 bases between them. The CDR3 loop spans 14 amino acids. CDR3 sequence reads: CASSLTGGNTEAFF. In DNA, the CDR3 is TGTGCCAGCAGTCTGACAGGCGGGAACACTGAAGCTTTCTTT. The full variable domain, its missing parts supplied by reference TRBV13 and TRBJ1-1, is AAGVIQSPRHLIKEKRETATLKCYPIPRHDTVYWYQQGPGQDPQFLISFYEKMQSDKGSIPDRFSAQQFSDYHSELNMSSLELGDSALYFCASSLTGGNTEAFFGQGTRLTVV.

CDR3 protein: CASRDPNTGELFF. The CDR3 region has the DNA TGTGCCAGCAGGGACCCGAACACCGGGGAGCTGTTTTTT. The genes are TRBV5-4 and TRBJ2-2; D ambiguous. Germline CDR1 is SGHNT and CDR2 is YYREEE (reference sequence). Trimming pared 5 bases from V and 0 bases from J, leaving 5 bases between. The CDR3 is 13 residues long.

The chain has TRBV7-6 and TRBJ2-1; 7 bases map to TRBD2. Per the germline V gene, CDR1 is SGHVS and CDR2 is FNYEAQ. This CDR3 has 16 residues. The trim removed 5 bases at V and 1 base at J, leaving 8 bases unmatched. This CDR3 reads CASSPRTSVSYNEQFF. In nucleotides, the CDR3 is TGTGCCAGCAGCCCCCGAACTAGCGTTTCCTACAATGAGCAGTTCTTC.